The 15 T cell receptor beta chains presented below share a single source sample, sequenced in a study of cytomegalovirus exposure and HLA in healthy donors. The PCR contained 60 Vbeta and 13 Jbeta primers. Assay: immunoSEQ multiplex PCR; the TCRdb copy retains only in-frame clones and omits some. The table lists some 140,000 clones, around 79% of them singletons. Sequenced sample: PBMCs. Source of these receptors: a man aged 18 to 35 in good health and CMV-seronegative.

This chain joins TRBV15 and TRBJ2-2; D might be TRBD2 (5 bases). The V end was cut by 3 bases, the J end by 5 bases, with 13 bases between. The CDR3 is 15 amino acids. The germline V gene encodes CDR1 LNHNV and CDR2 YYDKDF (reference sequence). The CDR3 DNA is TGTGCCACCAGCAGGCCGGAGGAGGTTACCGGGGAGCTGTTTTTT. Translation: CATSRPEEVTGELFF.

This clone has just a few counts. The chain carries TRBV18 and TRBJ2-1; 11 bases match TRBD1. The germline V gene has CDR1 KGHSH and CDR2 LQKENI. Losses at the gene ends were 5 bases for V and 6 bases for J; bases not matched to a gene: 3. This CDR3 region has 14 residues. CDR3 coding DNA: TGTGCCAGCTCAATGGGACAGGGGGTCAATGAGCAGTTCTTC. Translating it yields CASSMGQGVNEQFF.

The count of this clone is one. The chain is built from TRBV5-6 and TRBJ1-6, with 7 nucleotides matching TRBD1. CDR3 size: 13 residues. From germline, CDR1 is SGHDT and CDR2 YYEEEE. V dropped 4 bases and J dropped 9; count of bases not matched to a gene: 4. The CDR3 nucleotides read TGTGCCAGCAGCAGAACAGGGGTTTCACCCCTCCACTTT. Its protein product is CASSRTGVSPLHF.

CDR3 coding DNA: TGTGCCAGCAGCTTAGACAGAAGGGATACGCAGTATTTT. Its protein product is CASSLDRRDTQYF. The gene calls are TRBV7-9 and TRBJ2-3, with no clear D. Trimming took off 1 base at V and 6 bases at J, with 8 bases between the two ends. In germline, CDR1 is SEHNR, CDR2 FQNEAQ (reference sequence). CDR3 size: 13 residues.

V is TRBV19 and J is TRBJ1-5, with D possibly being TRBD1 (5 bases). The CDR3 totals 14 residues. Trimming pared 5 bases from V and 0 bases from J, leaving 8 bases between. The germline gives CDR1 LNHDA, CDR2 SQIVND (reference sequence). CDR3 protein: CASSFQGSNQPQHF. The CDR3 nucleotides read TGTGCCAGTAGTTTCCAGGGTAGCAATCAGCCCCAGCATTTT.

This chain links TRBV9 with TRBJ2-7; 7 nucleotides line up with TRBD2. The CDR3 runs to 14 residues. Trimming took 4 bases from V and 9 from J; bases not matched to a gene: 13. Germline CDR1 SGDLS, CDR2 YYNGEE. This chain's CDR3 is CASSPSVAGEWQYF. The DNA of the CDR3 is TGTGCCAGCAGCCCATCAGTAGCGGGCGAATGGCAGTACTTC. The full variable domain, with the rest looked up from reference TRBV9 and TRBJ2-7, is DSGVTQTPKHLITATGQRVTLRCSPRSGDLSVYWYQQSLDQGLQFLIQYYNGEERAKGNILERFSAQQFPDLHSELNLSSLELGDSALYFCASSPSVAGEWQYFGPGTRLTVT.

The chain recombines TRBV6-5 with TRBJ1-2; the D gene is possibly TRBD1 (5 bases). Germline V gives CDR1 MNHEY, CDR2 SVGAGI. With 10 bases removed from V and 1 base from J, the gap between germline ends came to 10 bases. CDR3 size: 12 residues. CDR3 loop: CATLGDNYGYTF. In nucleotides, the CDR3 is TGTGCCACCCTAGGGGATAACTATGGCTACACCTTC.

The CDR3 nucleotides are TGCGCCAGCAGCCTAACAGGGGCAACTAATGAAAAACTGTTTTTT. As protein: CASSLTGATNEKLFF. The rearrangement joins TRBV4-3 to TRBJ1-4; 7 bases agree with TRBD1. V dropped 4 bases and J dropped 0; count of bases not matched to a gene: 2. Per germline, CDR1 LGHNA and CDR2 YSLEER. The CDR3 sequence is 15 residues long.

The chain joins TRBV15 to TRBJ2-5; 13 nucleotides align to TRBD2. Germline loops: CDR1 LNHNV, CDR2 YYDKDF (reference sequence). V lost 0 bases to trimming and J lost 5 bases; unmatched junction nucleotides: 18. There are 21 residues in the CDR3. The DNA of the CDR3 is TGTGCCACCAGCAGAGATGAGGCTTCTACAGGGACTAGCGGGACCGCGGAGACCCAGTACTTC. It yields the protein CATSRDEASTGTSGTAETQYF.

The rearrangement joins TRBV7-9 to TRBJ2-5, with 9 bases lining up with TRBD1. The CDR3 covers 17 residues. Germline CDR1 SEHNR, CDR2 FQNEAQ (reference sequence). V gave up 4 bases and J gave up 1 base; unmatched junction bases: 10. The CDR3, as DNA: TGTGCCAGCAGCTCCCGGCCCCTGACAGGGGGCCAAGAGACCCAGTACTTC. Translated: CASSSRPLTGGQETQYF. The variable domain in full, with the rest retrieved from reference TRBV7-9 and TRBJ2-5, is DTGVSQNPRHKITKRGQNVTFRCDPISEHNRLYWYRQTLGQGPEFLTYFQNEAQLEKSRLLSDRFSAERPKGSFSTLEIQRTEQGDSAMYLCASSSRPLTGGQETQYFGPGTRLLVL.

V and J are TRBV9 and TRBJ1-1; no firm D call. Germline V gene lookup returns CDR1 SGDLS and CDR2 YYNGEE. V lost 7 bases to trimming and J lost 4 bases, with 14 bases between them. The CDR3 has 13 amino acids. The DNA of the CDR3 is TGTGCCAGCTCCCCCATTTTGGCCACTGAAGCTTTCTTT. It translates to CASSPILATEAFF.

The rearrangement uses TRBV6-6 and TRBJ1-6; D may be TRBD1 (5 bases). Trimming pared 5 bases from V and 16 bases from J, leaving 12 bases between. Per the germline V gene, CDR1 is MNHNY and CDR2 is SVGAGI (reference sequence). CDR3 length: 11 amino acids. CDR3 DNA sequence: TGTGCCAGCAGTACTTTCGACAGTCTCCACTTT. Its protein is CASSTFDSLHF.

The chain joins TRBV18 to TRBJ1-1, with D hard to call. Germline loops: CDR1 KGHSH, CDR2 LQKENI. Trimming took off 3 bases at V and 5 bases at J, with 7 bases between the two ends. The CDR3 spans 12 residues. Here the CDR3 reads CASSPRQTEAFF. The DNA for the CDR3 is TGTGCCAGCTCACCCAGGCAGACTGAAGCTTTCTTT.

The gene calls are TRBV5-8 and TRBJ1-2; 11 bases align to TRBD1. The CDR3 has 15 amino acids. The ends lost 2 bases at V and 5 bases at J; junction bases unmatched: 5. CDR1 and CDR2 from the germline V gene are SGHTS and YDEGEE. The CDR3 sequence: CASSLPGQGGYGYTF. CDR3 nucleotide sequence: TGTGCCAGCAGCTTACCGGGACAGGGGGGATATGGCTACACCTTC.

The sample holds one count of this clone. The chain combines TRBV30 with TRBJ2-4; TRBD2 is a possible D gene (5 bases). This CDR3 has 13 residues. Germline V lookup: CDR1 GTSNPN, CDR2 SVGIG (reference sequence). The V end was cut by 4 bases, the J end by 2 bases, with 9 bases between. The CDR3 region is CAWMGVTKNIQYF. In nucleotides, the CDR3 is TGTGCCTGGATGGGAGTCACCAAAAACATTCAGTACTTC.